This TCR beta chain was identified in a study of shared clonotypes between healthy human individuals. Looking at the study overall: Three plates were used per donor for CD4 naive, three for CD4 memory, two for CD8 naive and one for CD8 memory. Study conclusions and caveats: Non-shared clonotypes had lower generation probabilities than those shared by all four donors. Generally, estimated richness proved larger in naive subsets than it did in memory subsets.

Germline V gives CDR1 SGHRS, CDR2 YFSETQ. This CDR3 has 16 residues. The V and J ends lost 3 bases and 1 base respectively, with 14 bases between them. Sequencing was performed with immunoSEQ multiplex PCR; in TCRdb, only in-frame clones are kept and a portion is missing. The sample records hundreds of thousands of clones, 90% to 96% being singletons. Donation came from healthy HIV-negative adults that had no recent acute infections or vaccinations. As for this clone: The target antigen is unknown.

The chain has TRBV5-1 and TRBJ2-1; tentatively, D is TRBD1 (7 bases). The specimen was naive CD4+ T cells sorted from blood. Subset of the sample: CD45RA+ positively selected. The origin of this receptor is a woman under 40 in good health. DNA of the CDR3: TGCGCCAGCAGCTCGAAACAGGGGACTTCCTACAATGAGCAGTTCTTC. Translation: CASSSKQGTSYNEQFF.